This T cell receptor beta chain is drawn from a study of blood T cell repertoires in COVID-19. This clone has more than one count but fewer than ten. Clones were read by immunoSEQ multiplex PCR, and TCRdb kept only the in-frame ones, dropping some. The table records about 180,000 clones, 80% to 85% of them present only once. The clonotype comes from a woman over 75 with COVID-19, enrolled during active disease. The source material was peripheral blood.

The CDR3 coding sequence is TGCGCCAGCAGCACCAGGACAGGGAACGAGCAGTACTTC. It encodes CASSTRTGNEQYF. The chain links TRBV5-1 to TRBJ2-7, with TRBD1 identical over 8 bases. The CDR3 covers 13 residues. Germline CDR1 reads SGHRS; CDR2 reads YFSETQ. V lost 4 bases to trimming and J lost 5 bases; unmatched junction nucleotides: 5.